This record concerns one T cell receptor beta chain sequence. Its antigen is not identified. V was pared by 5 bases and J by 4 bases, with 18 bases between. The CDR3 runs 15 residues. Germline CDR1 SGHVS, CDR2 FQNEAQ. The data were obtained in a study of T cells in narcolepsy. Study context: Healthy controls were enrolled alongside patients with narcolepsy type 1 or type 2.

Study-wide points: Autoreactive clonotypes reportedly recurred in blood of same and different patients, not controls. Some memory CD4+ repertoires had no autoreactive clone sequences. Same-patient CSF and blood CD4+ T cell clonotypes included HCRT-specific and TRIB2-specific autoreactive ones.

Only in-frame clones appear in the TCRdb table, and some are missing; sequencing was by immunoSEQ multiplex PCR. The sample yields 25,000 to 35,000 clones, roughly 87% seen once. The sequencing sample was made of memory (CD45RA-) CD4+ T cells from blood. V usage is TRBV7-8 and J usage is TRBJ2-7; possible D gene TRBD1, 7 bases. This TCR was recovered from a human donor in good health. The DNA for the CDR3 is TGTGCCAGCAGCGTCGGCGGGACAGCGTCTTACGAGCAGTACTTC. It encodes CASSVGGTASYEQYF.